The rows below give T cell receptor beta chains drawn from one sample of a study of graft-versus-host responses after intestinal transplantation. For these TCRs, the target antigens are not known. This table comes from immunoSEQ multiplex PCR, and its TCRdb copy is limited to in-frame clones, with some not included. In the table there are some 41,000 clones, roughly 95% of which are singletons. This specimen was unstimulated CD8+ T cells sorted from spleen or lymph node cells, taken before transplant. These TCRs come from a human donor who was the organ donor for an intestinal transplant. The CDR3 runs from the conserved cysteine through the conserved F or W. The D gene is left open where the match is weak. Clone size is shown for a subset of rows, as once, few, many or a class of expanded clone.

TRBJ1-6 | TRBD1 | TRBV11-2 | . | TGTGCCAGCAGCTCCTACAGGGGCTCCAATTCACCCCTCCACTTT | CASSSYRGSNSPLHF
TRBJ2-7 | . | TRBV4-2 | . | TGTGCCAGCAGCCCAGGGAACTCCTACGAGCAGTACTTC | CASSPGNSYEQYF
TRBJ2-5 | . | TRBV7-2 | . | TGTGCCAGCACCCGGACATTTCAAGAGACCCAGTACTTC | CASTRTFQETQYF
TRBJ2-5 | . | TRBV30 | . | TGTGCCTGGAGTGTAGGGCAGGGCCAAGAGACCCAGTACTTC | CAWSVGQGQETQYF
TRBJ1-1 | . | TRBV7-2 | . | TGTGCCAGCAGCTTAGGTCCGGGTCGGATGGTAACTGAGGCTTTCTTT | CASSLGPGRMVTEAFF
TRBJ2-7 | . | TRBV2 | . | TGTGCCAGCAGTGACCCAGGGGAGTCCTACGAGCAGTACTTC | CASSDPGESYEQYF
TRBJ1-1 | . | TRBV4-1 | . | TGCGCCAGCAGCCAAGGTAAATTTATGGGGTTGACTGAAGCTTTCTTT | CASSQGKFMGLTEAFF
TRBJ1-1 | . | TRBV6-1 | . | TGTGCCAGCAGAGGACGGCGGAGGTCGGCTGAAGCTTTCTTT | CASRGRRRSAEAFF
TRBJ1-1 | . | TRBV23-1 | . | TGCGCCAGCAGTAAGTCAACCCGACCGGAGAACACTGAAGCTTTCTTT | CASSKSTRPENTEAFF
TRBJ1-6 | TRBD1 | TRBV7-9 | . | TGTGCCAGCAGCTTAATTGGACAGGTCTATAATTCACCCCTCCACTTT | CASSLIGQVYNSPLHF
TRBJ2-3 | . | TRBV2 | . | TGTGCCAGCACTCTGGGGGCAGGGAGCACAGATACGCAGTATTTT | CASTLGAGSTDTQYF
TRBJ1-2 | . | TRBV7-8 | once | TGTGCCAGCAGCTTAGTCGCAGACTATGGCTACACCTTC | CASSLVADYGYTF
TRBJ2-6 | . | TRBV30 | . | TGTGCCTGGAGTGTAGAAGGCAGGGGGGATCCGCGCTCTGGGGCCAACGTCCTGACTTTC | CAWSVEGRGDPRSGANVLTF
TRBJ1-2 | TRBD1 | TRBV27 | . | TGTGCCAGCAGTCAAGGGGGCTGGGACTATGGCTACACCTTC | CASSQGGWDYGYTF
TRBJ1-5 | TRBD1 | TRBV15 | . | TGTGCCACCAGCAGAGATTGGGGGACAGTAAGCAATCAGCCCCAGCATTTT | CATSRDWGTVSNQPQHF
TRBJ2-1 | . | TRBV6-5 | . | TGTGCCAGCAGTAGTACGGCGGGCGAGTACAATGAGCAGTTCTTC | CASSSTAGEYNEQFF
TRBJ1-6 | . | TRBV4-2 | . | TGTGCCAGCAGCCAAGAGATCGCAGGGGCCTATAATTCACCCCTCCACTTT | CASSQEIAGAYNSPLHF
TRBJ2-1 | TRBD2 | TRBV5-1 | . | TGCGCCAGCAGCTTCGGGACTAGCGTAAGCTCCTACAATGAGCAGTTCTTC | CASSFGTSVSSYNEQFF
TRBJ2-7 | . | TRBV9 | few | TGTGCCAGCAGCGTAGGATCCTTCAGGGACGAGCAGTACTTC | CASSVGSFRDEQYF
TRBJ1-5 | . | TRBV6-1 | . | TGTGCCAGCAGTGAATCCGCGCACCCGAGGAATCAGCCCCAGCATTTT | CASSESAHPRNQPQHF
TRBJ2-7 | . | TRBV2 | . | TGTGCCAGCACCGGGTACGAGCAGTACTTC | CASTGYEQYF
TRBJ2-1 | . | TRBV10-2 | . | TGCGCCAGCAGACTAGCATGGGAGCAGTTCTTC | CASRLAWEQFF
TRBJ2-3 | TRBD2 | TRBV30 | . | TGTGCCTGGAGTTCTACGGCGGTCCTAGCGGGGATCACAGATACGCAGTATTTT | CAWSSTAVLAGITDTQYF